A single sample is the source of the 26 T cell receptor beta chains below, sequenced in a study of regulatory T cells in long-lasting Graves disease listed by TCRdb under 2021. The protocol used for the library was multiplex PCR. For sequencing, an Illumina HiSeq 4000 was employed. To build TCR beta libraries, CDR3 regions were amplified by Arm-PCR using iRepertoire HTBI primers. TCRdb handled the public reads itself, with Q25 trimming in fastp and clone calling in MiXCR, and kept productive beta chains. Each CDR3 protein appears once, grouped with its most common genes and DNA. Here the sample has around 400,000 distinct CDR3 sequences; around 20% occur a single time. Of the sample, 13% to 15% falls within the top ten clones. The meaning of the sample's time point label: persistent/refractory GD, antithyroid drugs over 5 years with positive TRAb. For both TCR sequencing and RNA sequencing, RNA was extracted from PBMCs in TRIzol.

This specimen was peripheral blood mononuclear cells (PBMCs), taken when the disease was refractory, from a patient treated with antithyroid drugs. The receptors originated from a female donor with Graves disease.

V gene TRBV10-3 combines with J gene TRBJ2-7; D is unclear. Trimming stripped 7 bases from V and 4 bases from J, with 14 bases between. The CDR3 runs to 13 residues. From germline, CDR1 is ENHRY and CDR2 SYGVKD. Here the CDR3 DNA reads TGTGCCATCAAGGACCCTAGTGGATACGAGCAGTACTTC. Amino acid sequence: CAIKDPSGYEQYF.

About this clonotype itself: This clone may be a read error of a much larger clone one base away. The chain links TRBV24-1 to TRBJ2-5; 7 bases line up with TRBD1. The CDR3 totals 14 residues. The germline V gene encodes CDR1 KGHDR and CDR2 SFDVKD. The CDR3: CATSDTGTVETQHF. CDR3 DNA: TGTGCCACCAGTGACACCGGGACAGTAGAGACCCAGCACTTC.

The gene calls are TRBV27 and TRBJ2-3; a possible D gene is TRBD1 (5 bases). Trimming removed 4 bases from V and 5 bases from J, with 16 bases in between. CDR1 is MNHEY, CDR2 SMNVEV, per germline (reference sequence). This CDR3 contains 15 residues. DNA for the CDR3: TGTGCCAGCAGTTCCCGTGTGGGGCCGGGAGATACGCAGTATTTT. This encodes CASSSRVGPGDTQYF.

This clonotype was counted ten times or more. The chain uses TRBV2 and TRBJ1-5; D not resolved. The CDR3 sequence is 14 residues long. Between the trimmed V and J ends, which lost 7 bases and 5 bases, there was a span of 15 bases. Germline CDR1 reads SNHLY; CDR2 reads FYNNEI. The CDR3 nucleotides read TGTGCCAGCACCGGATCAACCCCGCATCAGCCCCAGCATTTT. Translating gives CASTGSTPHQPQHF.

This clonotype showed up many times. The V gene is TRBV2, the J gene TRBJ2-7; 10 nucleotides line up with TRBD1. The V segment lost 7 bases and the J segment 6 bases; nucleotides outside the gene matches: 12. The CDR3 extends over 15 amino acids. From germline, CDR1 is SNHLY and CDR2 FYNNEI. The CDR3 DNA is TGTGCCAGCATTCCCCCGGGGACAGGGGAATCCGAGCAGTACTTC. This gives the protein CASIPPGTGESEQYF.

In this sample, this clonotype turned up many times. V and J are TRBV30 and TRBJ1-1; no clear D. The CDR3 is made up of 12 amino acids. The V end was cut by 0 bases, the J end by 6 bases, with 8 bases between. Germline loops: CDR1 GTSNPN, CDR2 SVGIG (reference sequence). The CDR3 region is CAWSVTEPEAFF. Written as DNA, the CDR3 is TGTGCCTGGAGTGTAACAGAGCCTGAAGCTTTCTTT.

This clonotype appeared a few times. The V call is TRBV7-9, the J call TRBJ1-5; the D is unclear. V gave up 3 bases and J gave up 0 bases, with 9 bases separating them. The germline V gene has CDR1 SEHNR and CDR2 FQNEAQ (reference sequence). The CDR3 is 15 amino acids. CDR3 region: CASSLEANSNQPQHF. CDR3 nucleotides: TGTGCCAGCAGCTTGGAGGCAAATAGCAATCAGCCCCAGCATTTT. Drawing the rest from reference TRBV7-9 and TRBJ1-5, the complete variable domain is DTGVSQNPRHKITKRGQNVTFRCDPISEHNRLYWYRQTLGQGPEFLTYFQNEAQLEKSRLLSDRFSAERPKGSFSTLEIQRTEQGDSAMYLCASSLEANSNQPQHFGDGTRLSIL.

To note about this clonotype: Just one base apart from a much larger clone, this may be a read error. V usage is TRBV2 and J usage is TRBJ1-5; TRBD1 matches 11 bases. Trimming cost V 6 bases and J 6 bases; bases outside gene matches: 22. CDR3 length: 20 amino acids. CDR1 SNHLY and CDR2 FYNNEI come from the germline V gene. CDR3 region: CASRAFGTGGVEGSFQPQHF. CDR3 in DNA: TGTGCCAGCAGGGCTTTCGGGACAGGGGGTGTGGAAGGGTCGTTTCAGCCCCAGCATTTT. Variable domain in full (rest from reference TRBV2 and TRBJ1-5): EPEVTQTPSHQVTQMGQEVILRCVPISNHLYFYWYRQILGQKVEFLVSFYNNEISEKSEIFDDQFSVERPDGSNFTLKIRSTKLEDSAMYFCASRAFGTGGVEGSFQPQHFGDGTRLSIL.

The gene calls are TRBV3-1 and TRBJ2-5; D gene uncertain. Trimming removed 0 bases at V and 1 base at J, with 6 bases between. The CDR3 extends over 14 amino acids. The germline CDR1 and CDR2 sequences are LGHDT and YNNKEL (reference sequence). This CDR3 reads CASSQDRIQETQYF. The CDR3 DNA reads as TGTGCCAGCAGCCAAGACAGGATCCAAGAGACCCAGTACTTC.

This clonotype was seen a few times. V usage is TRBV11-1 and J usage is TRBJ2-7, with 7 bases fitting TRBD2. The V segment lost 5 bases and the J segment 5 bases; nucleotides outside the gene matches: 9. The CDR3 is made up of 14 amino acids. The germline V gene encodes CDR1 SGHAT and CDR2 FQDESV (reference sequence). CDR3 sequence: CASSPGGSRNEQYF. The CDR3 DNA reads TGTGCCAGCAGCCCGGGCGGGAGTCGGAACGAGCAGTACTTC.

This sequence joins TRBV5-6 and TRBJ1-2; no reliable D call. V was trimmed by 3 bases and J by 4 bases, leaving 7 bases between them. Germline V gives CDR1 SGHDT, CDR2 YYEEEE. This CDR3 region has 12 residues. The DNA of the CDR3 is TGTGCCAGCAGCTCCCCAGGCTATGGCTACACCTTC. Protein: CASSSPGYGYTF.

This chain uses TRBV28 with TRBJ2-3; D is uncertain. V lost 3 bases to trimming and J lost 4 bases, with 14 bases between them. CDR3 length: 15 amino acids. Germline V gene sequence: CDR1 MDHEN, CDR2 SYDVKM. CDR3 region: CASSFSQSDADTQYF. CDR3 coding DNA: TGTGCCAGCAGTTTCAGTCAGTCGGATGCAGATACGCAGTATTTT.

This clonotype was found many times. The CDR3 sequence is CASSEGQPNTGELFF. In nucleotides, the CDR3 is TGTGCCAGCAGTGAAGGACAGCCGAACACCGGGGAGCTGTTTTTT. This chain joins TRBV2 and TRBJ2-2; a weak D match, TRBD1 (5 bases). The ends were cut back, 1 base at V and 0 bases at J, with 6 bases in the middle. The CDR3 extends over 15 amino acids. Germline loops: CDR1 SNHLY, CDR2 FYNNEI.

A remark on this clonotype: An end of the junction does not agree with germline; a read error may underlie this. J is TRBJ1-5 and V is TRBV3-1, with D possibly TRBD1 on 5 matching bases. CDR1 and CDR2 from the germline V gene are LGHDT and YNNKEL (reference sequence). The CDR3 is made up of 13 amino acids. CDR3 region: CASSQDRDQLQHF. DNA for the CDR3: TGTGCCAGCAGCCAAGACAGGGATCAGCTCCAGCATTTT.

This clonotype has a single count. The V and J genes are TRBV28 and TRBJ2-3, with 9 bases fitting TRBD2. This CDR3 is built from 16 residues. The junction had 13 bases not matched to a gene; V was cut back by 8 bases and J by 4 bases. Germline V CDR1 and CDR2: MDHEN, SYDVKM. The DNA of the CDR3 is TGTGCCAGCTACCAGCGGCTTAGCGGGAGCGCAGATACGCAGTATTTT. This translates into CASYQRLSGSADTQYF. The full variable domain, rest sourced from reference TRBV28 and TRBJ2-3, is DVKVTQSSRYLVKRTGEKVFLECVQDMDHENMFWYRQDPGLGLRLIYFSYDVKMKEKGDIPEGYSVSREKKERFSLILESASTNQTSMYLCASYQRLSGSADTQYFGPGTRLTVL.

This clonotype was observed at least ten times. The rearrangement joins TRBV12-3 or TRBV12-4 to TRBJ2-5; D is unresolved. The CDR3 loop spans 15 amino acids. Trimming shortened V by 6 bases and J by 0 bases, and 14 bases separated the two germline ends. The CDR3: CASSSNAGNQETQYF. The DNA of the CDR3 is TGTGCCAGCAGCTCCAATGCAGGAAACCAAGAGACCCAGTACTTC.

There are a few counts of this clonotype. The genes are TRBV11-3 and TRBJ1-1; D call uncertain. V was pared by 6 bases and J by 3 bases, with 11 bases between. Germline values: CDR1 SGHNT, CDR2 YENEEA. The CDR3 is 13 residues long. The CDR3 nucleotides read TGTGCCAGCAGTTCAGCTTGGGACACTGAAGCTTTCTTT. Amino acid sequence: CASSSAWDTEAFF.

By sample fraction, this clonotype is medium-sized. For the CDR3, the DNA is TGTGCCAGCAGTATCGGCCCTTACGGGAACACTGAAGCTTTCTTT. Translation gives CASSIGPYGNTEAFF. The chain recombines TRBV6-1 with TRBJ1-1; D is undetermined. Germline loops: CDR1 MNHNS, CDR2 SASEGT. The CDR3 runs to 15 residues. V gave up 5 bases and J gave up 1 base, with 14 bases separating them.

This clonotype showed up many times. V is TRBV5-1 and J is TRBJ2-7; 9 bases agree with TRBD2. With 7 bases clipped from V and 0 bases from J, the junction kept 11 bases outside the gene matches. This CDR3 spans 16 amino acids. Per germline, CDR1 SGHRS and CDR2 YFSETQ. The CDR3 nucleotides read TGCGCCAGCGCAAGAGCAGCGGGAGGTAGCTCCTACGAGCAGTACTTC. Translation: CASARAAGGSSYEQYF. Drawing the rest from reference TRBV5-1 and TRBJ2-7, the complete variable domain is KAGVTQTPRYLIKTRGQQVTLSCSPISGHRSVSWYQQTPGQGLQFLFEYFSETQRNKGNFPGRFSGRQFSNSRSEMNVSTLELGDSALYLCASARAAGGSSYEQYFGPGTRLTVT.

This clonotype was seen more than once but under ten times. V is TRBV7-9 and J is TRBJ1-2; D possibly corresponds to TRBD1 (6 bases). The CDR3 is 15 amino acids. Germline assignment: CDR1 SEHNR and CDR2 FQNEAQ (reference sequence). V lost 4 bases and J lost 4, with 16 bases in between. Written as DNA, the CDR3 is TGTGCCAGCAGCTCTTGGACAGCTGGATCCTATGGCTACACCTTC. This sequence encodes CASSSWTAGSYGYTF.

The sample holds a few counts of this clonotype. The rearrangement joins TRBV30 to TRBJ2-1; 9 nucleotides match TRBD2. Looked up from germline, CDR1 is GTSNPN and CDR2 is SVGIG (reference sequence). With V trimmed by 2 bases and J by 3 bases, 2 bases remained unmatched. This CDR3 region has 14 residues. CDR3: CAWSPSGDYNEQFF. CDR3 bases: TGTGCCTGGAGTCCTAGCGGGGACTACAATGAGCAGTTCTTC.

This clonotype was seen only a few times. J is TRBJ1-5 and V is TRBV19; D is unclear. Trimming removed 4 bases from V and 4 bases from J, with 14 bases in between. Germline V gene sequence: CDR1 LNHDA, CDR2 SQIVND (reference sequence). The CDR3 length is 15 residues. The CDR3 DNA reads TGTGCCAGTAGTAAATCCGTGTTGGGAAATCAGCCCCAGCATTTT. Translated, it gives CASSKSVLGNQPQHF.

This clonotype was detected only a few times. The rearrangement links TRBV29-1 to TRBJ2-2; no definite D call. V was trimmed by 1 base and J by 4 bases, leaving 4 bases between them. CDR1 and CDR2 from the germline V gene are SQVTM and ANQGSEA. There are 12 residues in the CDR3. The DNA of the CDR3 is TGCAGCGTTGAAGGCGTCACCGGGGAGCTGTTTTTT. Protein sequence: CSVEGVTGELFF.

This clonotype was seen repeatedly, ten times or more. The chain links TRBV7-2 to TRBJ1-2; D gene uncertain. Germline CDR1 and CDR2: SGHTA and FQGNSA. The CDR3 runs 13 residues. Trimming took off 1 base at V and 8 bases at J, with 11 bases between the two ends. The CDR3 DNA sequence: TGTGCCAGCAGCTTAGGCCGGGAAGAGGGCTACACCTTC. Its translation is CASSLGREEGYTF.

In this sample, this clonotype turned up many times. This rearrangement joins TRBV2 to TRBJ2-2; D is unresolved. The CDR3 has 14 residues. The germline V gene has CDR1 SNHLY and CDR2 FYNNEI. Trimming shortened V by 7 bases and J by 3 bases, and 12 bases separated the two germline ends. CDR3 residues: CASTLGGYTGELFF. CDR3 in DNA: TGTGCCAGCACCTTAGGTGGTTACACCGGGGAGCTGTTTTTT.

Many counts were recorded for this clonotype. The chain couples TRBV9 to TRBJ2-5; 8 bases map to TRBD1. The CDR3 contains 15 residues. After removal of 0 bases from V and 4 bases from J, the junction contained 5 bases not matched to a gene. Per germline, CDR1 SGDLS and CDR2 YYNGEE. CDR3 coding DNA: TGTGCCAGCAGCGTAGATGGACAGGGAGGAGAGACCCAGTACTTC. It yields the protein CASSVDGQGGETQYF.